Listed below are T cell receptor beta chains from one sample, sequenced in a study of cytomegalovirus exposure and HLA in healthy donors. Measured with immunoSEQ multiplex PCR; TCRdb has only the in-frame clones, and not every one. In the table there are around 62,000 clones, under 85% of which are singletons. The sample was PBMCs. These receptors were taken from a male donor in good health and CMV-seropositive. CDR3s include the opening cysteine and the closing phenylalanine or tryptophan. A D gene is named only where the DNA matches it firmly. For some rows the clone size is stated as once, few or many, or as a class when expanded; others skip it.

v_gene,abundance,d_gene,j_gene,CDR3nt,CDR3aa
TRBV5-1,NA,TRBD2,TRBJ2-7,TGCGCCAGCAGCTCCCCGCGGGGGGAACCCCTAAAGCAGTACTTC,CASSSPRGEPLKQYF
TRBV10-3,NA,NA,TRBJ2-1,TGTGCCATCAGGGTGACTCCCGGCCTCTCCTACAATGAGCAGTTCTTC,CAIRVTPGLSYNEQFF
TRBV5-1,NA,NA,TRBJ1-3,TGCGCCAGCAGCGAGGGAGGTGGAAACACCATATATTTT,CASSEGGGNTIYF
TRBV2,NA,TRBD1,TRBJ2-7,TGTGCCAGCAGTAGGGACAGAGGCTCCTACGAGCAGTACTTC,CASSRDRGSYEQYF
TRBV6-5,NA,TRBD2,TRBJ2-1,TGTGCCAGCCGAGCGGGATACAATGAGCAGTTCTTC,CASRAGYNEQFF
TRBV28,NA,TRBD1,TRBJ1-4,TGTGCCAGCAGTCCGACAGGGCTGGGTGAAAAACTGTTTTTT,CASSPTGLGEKLFF
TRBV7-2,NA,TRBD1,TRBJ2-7,TGTGCCAGCAGCCAACTGACAGGGGGTCCCTACGAGCAGTACTTC,CASSQLTGGPYEQYF
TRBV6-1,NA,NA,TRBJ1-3,TGTGCCAGCAGTGTCACAGGGAGCCTCTCTGGAAACACCATATATTTT,CASSVTGSLSGNTIYF
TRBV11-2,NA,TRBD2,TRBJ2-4,TGTGCCAGCAGCCCGCTAGCGGGGGGGGTTGCCAAAAACATTCAGTACTTC,CASSPLAGGVAKNIQYF
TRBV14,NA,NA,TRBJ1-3,TGTGCCAGCAGCCCTTTGGGGCCGAGCTCTGGAAACACCATATATTTT,CASSPLGPSSGNTIYF
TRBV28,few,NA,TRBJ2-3,TGTGCCAGCAGTTTATGGTCCTTGCGGGGTGCAGATACGCAGTATTTT,CASSLWSLRGADTQYF
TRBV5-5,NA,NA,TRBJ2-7,TGTGCCAGCAGCTTCCCTTTAAGCGGGTCCGAGCAGTACTTC,CASSFPLSGSEQYF
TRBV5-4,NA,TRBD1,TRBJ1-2,TGTGCCAGCAGCTTAGGACAGGGAGGAGATGGCTACACCTTC,CASSLGQGGDGYTF
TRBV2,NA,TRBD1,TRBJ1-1,TGTGCCAGCAGTGAATTCCAGGGGGGAACTGAAGCTTTCTTT,CASSEFQGGTEAFF
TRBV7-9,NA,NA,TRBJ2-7,TGTTCCAGCAGCCGAATGGAGGGCGGTACCTACGAGCAGTACTTC,CSSSRMEGGTYEQYF
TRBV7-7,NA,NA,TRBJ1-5,TGTGCTAGCGCCGCGGTCAGCAGGGACAATCAGCCCCAGCATTTT,CASAAVSRDNQPQHF
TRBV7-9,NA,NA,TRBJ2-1,TGTGCCAGCAGCTCCGAGAAAGAGCAGTTCTTC,CASSSEKEQFF
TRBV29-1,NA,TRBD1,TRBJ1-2,TGCAGCGTTGTGGGACAGGGGTTGCAGGGCTACACCTTC,CSVVGQGLQGYTF
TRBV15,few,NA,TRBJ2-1,TGTGCCACCAGCAGACCGGGTAAATACAATGAGCAGTTCTTC,CATSRPGKYNEQFF
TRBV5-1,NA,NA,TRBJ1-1,TGCGCCAGCAGCCTCCGGACGAGGGCCCCATCCCGATCCCGACCCCGAAACACTGAAGCTTTCTTT,CASSLRTRAPSRSRPRNTEAFF
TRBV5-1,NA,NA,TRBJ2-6,TGCGCCAGCAGCCCTAGGGGAGCGGGACAGGTAACCTCTGGGGCCAACGTCCTGACTTTC,CASSPRGAGQVTSGANVLTF
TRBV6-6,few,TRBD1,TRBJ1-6,TGTGCCAGCAGTTACGGACAGGGGAGTAATTCACCCCTCCACTTT,CASSYGQGSNSPLHF
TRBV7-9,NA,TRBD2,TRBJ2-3,TGTGCCAGCGGGACTAGCGGGGGCTCCACAGATACGCAGTATTTT,CASGTSGGSTDTQYF
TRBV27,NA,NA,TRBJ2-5,TGTGCCAGCAGTTTATCATCCCGGGAGACCCAGTACTTC,CASSLSSRETQYF
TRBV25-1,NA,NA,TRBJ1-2,TGTGCCAGCAGTGAGGCAGGGGACTATGGCTACACCTTC,CASSEAGDYGYTF
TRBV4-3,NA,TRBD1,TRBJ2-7,TGCGCCAGCAGCCAAGATCGGGACAGGGGCTCCTACGAGCAGTACTTC,CASSQDRDRGSYEQYF
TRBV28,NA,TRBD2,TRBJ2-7,TGTGCCAGCAGTTTAGGGGGGGTCGTCTCCTACGAGCAGTACTTC,CASSLGGVVSYEQYF
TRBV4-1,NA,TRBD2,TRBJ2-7,TGCGCCAGCAGCCAAGATTTAGGACTAGCGGGGACCTTGGGCTACGAGCAGTACTTC,CASSQDLGLAGTLGYEQYF
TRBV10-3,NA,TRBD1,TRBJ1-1,TGTGCCATCAGTGGGGGACAGGGCCGGGACACTGAAGCTTTCTTT,CAISGGQGRDTEAFF
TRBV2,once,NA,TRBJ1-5,TGTGCCAGCAGTGACCCGGTAGGACTCAATCAGCCCCAGCATTTT,CASSDPVGLNQPQHF
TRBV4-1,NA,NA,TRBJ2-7,TGCGCCAGCAGCCAAGATTCTACCTCCTACGAGCAGTACTTC,CASSQDSTSYEQYF
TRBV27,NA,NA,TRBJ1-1,TGTGCCAGCAGTTTTTTTCCCACCGGTGAAGCTTTCTTT,CASSFFPTGEAFF
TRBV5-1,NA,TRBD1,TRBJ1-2,TGCGCCAGCAGCTTGTTACAGGGGGTGGATGGCTACACCTTC,CASSLLQGVDGYTF
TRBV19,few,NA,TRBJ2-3,TGTGCCAGTAGTATAGATCAGGTAGATACGCAGTATTTT,CASSIDQVDTQYF
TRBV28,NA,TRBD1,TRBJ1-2,TGTGCCAGCAGTTTATCCTTAGCGGGCGGGACAGGCTATGGCTACACCTTC,CASSLSLAGGTGYGYTF
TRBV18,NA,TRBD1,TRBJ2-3,TGTGCCAGCTCCCAGGGGACACAGGGGAGAAATACGCAGTATTTT,CASSQGTQGRNTQYF
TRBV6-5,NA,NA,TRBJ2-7,TGTGCCAGCAGTTACTCGAGGGGCAGGGGTAGCGAGCAGTACTTC,CASSYSRGRGSEQYF
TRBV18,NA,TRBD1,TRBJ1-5,TGTGCCAGCTCACCTCTCAGGGGGGCCTCTACTCAGCCCCAGCATTTT,CASSPLRGASTQPQHF
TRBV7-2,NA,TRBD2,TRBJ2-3,TGTGCCAGCAGCTACCCGGGACTAGCGTCAGATACGCAGTATTTT,CASSYPGLASDTQYF
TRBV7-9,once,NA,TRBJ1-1,TGTGCCAGCAGCCAACCCGGGACTTCGGCGGGAGCTGAAGCTTTCTTT,CASSQPGTSAGAEAFF
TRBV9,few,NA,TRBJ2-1,TGTGCCAGCAGCGGACAGCCTTGGGATGAGCAGTTCTTC,CASSGQPWDEQFF
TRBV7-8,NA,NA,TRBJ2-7,TGTGCCAGCAGCGTGGACAGTTCAAACGAGCAGTACTTC,CASSVDSSNEQYF
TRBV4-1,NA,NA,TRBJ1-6,TGCGCCAGCAGCCCCCTGGGCAGGGGATACTCACCCCTCCACTTT,CASSPLGRGYSPLHF
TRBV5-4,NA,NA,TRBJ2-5,TGTGCCAACAGCTTGGCCTCACACACGTCGGGGACCCAGTACTTC,CANSLASHTSGTQYF
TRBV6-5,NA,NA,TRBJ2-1,TGTGCCAGCAGTTACGGATCGGGGGGCGTAGATGAGCAGTTCTTC,CASSYGSGGVDEQFF
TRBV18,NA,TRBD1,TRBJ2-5,TGTGCCAGCTCACTGGGACAGGAAGAGACCCAGTACTTC,CASSLGQEETQYF
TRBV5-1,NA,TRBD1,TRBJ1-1,TGCGCCAGCAGCGCACAGGGGATCAACACTGAAGCTTTCTTT,CASSAQGINTEAFF
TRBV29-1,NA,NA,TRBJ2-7,TGCAGCTATGATGGGCCTCCCCACTACGAGCAGTACTTC,CSYDGPPHYEQYF
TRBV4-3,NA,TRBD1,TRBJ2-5,TGCGCCAGCAGCCAAGAATTTATGAGACAGGGTGGCGAGACCCAGTACTTC,CASSQEFMRQGGETQYF
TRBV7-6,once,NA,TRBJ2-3,TGCGCCAGCAGCTTGCAGGGGTCAGATACGCAGTATTTT,CASSLQGSDTQYF
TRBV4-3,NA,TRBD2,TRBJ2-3,TGCGCCAGCAGCCCTCTCGAGAGCGGGGGCACAGATACGCAGTATTTT,CASSPLESGGTDTQYF